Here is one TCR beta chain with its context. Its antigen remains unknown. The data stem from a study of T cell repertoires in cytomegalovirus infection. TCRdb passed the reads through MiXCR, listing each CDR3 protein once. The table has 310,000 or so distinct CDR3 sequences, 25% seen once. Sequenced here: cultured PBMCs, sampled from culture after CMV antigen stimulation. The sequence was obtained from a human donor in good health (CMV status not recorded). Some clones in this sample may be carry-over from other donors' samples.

CDR3 in DNA: TGTGCCAGCAGTGAAGGACTACCCTATGGCTACACCTTC. Its protein product is CASSEGLPYGYTF. The rearrangement links TRBV2 to TRBJ1-2; D unresolved. The CDR3 consists of 13 residues. The V gene lost 1 base and the J gene lost 4 bases, with 7 bases spanning the gap. Germline loops: CDR1 SNHLY, CDR2 FYNNEI.